This T cell receptor (beta chain) derives from a study of cytomegalovirus exposure and HLA in healthy donors. Study-wide findings and caveats: In terms of immune exposure information, only CMV serostatus was available. A link between a missense DCLRE1C variant and TCR beta V- and J-gene trimming emerged from a later analysis. According to an earlier analysis, most TCR beta V segments yielded productive rearrangements about 90% or about 30% of the time.

Researchers ran the PCR with 60 Vbeta and 13 Jbeta primers. Profiling relied on immunoSEQ multiplex PCR, and the TCRdb table lists in-frame clones only, not all of them. This table holds some 200,000 clones, about 77% found once. This clone showed up just once. Its antigen is unidentified. The germline V gene has CDR1 ENHRY and CDR2 SYGVKD. CDR3 length: 15 amino acids. V shed 3 bases and J shed 6 bases, with 15 bases lying between them. Donors consisted of healthy bone marrow donors. The clonotype originates from a woman in her 30s in good health and CMV-seronegative. Material: PBMCs. This rearrangement joins TRBV10-3 to TRBJ1-5; possibly TRBD1 for D (6 bases). This chain's CDR3 is CAISEVTGSGQPQHF. CDR3 DNA: TGTGCCATCAGTGAAGTTACAGGGTCCGGTCAGCCCCAGCATTTT.